This T cell receptor (beta chain) was recorded in a study of CXCR3-negative and CXCR3-positive naive CD8 T cells. Study observations and caveats: More hydrophobic TRB CDR3s were found in CXCR3-positive naive cells than in CXCR3-negative naive cells. CXCR3-negative and CXCR3-positive naive cells shared comparable TRBV-TRBJ usage, but memory cells did not.

This CDR3 contains 14 residues. Germline CDR1 is SGHDN and CDR2 is FVKESK. UMI-tagged TRB cDNA libraries were built via 5' RACE. TCRdb reanalyzed the 5' RACE reads, giving one entry per CDR3 protein sequence and no DNA. The sample table sets out some 150,000 distinct CDR3 sequences. Regarding this clonotype: Its target is not known.

The chain links TRBV14 to TRBJ1-6. This sequence originates from a human donor in good health. Some clones in this sample may be carry-over from other donors' samples. Source material: naive CXCR3+ CD8+ T cells from blood. Subset specified: CD45RO-CCR7+CD27+CD95- naive CD8+ T cells expressing CXCR3 (TNR3+). The CDR3 region is CASSQRVVYSPLHF.